This TCR beta chain was sequenced during a study of T cells in Graves' hyperthyroidism and ophthalmopathy. The V gene lost 3 bases and the J gene lost 3 bases, with 12 bases spanning the gap. The CDR3 is 15 amino acids. The germline gives CDR1 LGHNT, CDR2 FRNRAP. The source material, RNA transcripts, was used to amplify TCR beta CDR3 regions. HTBI primers were the set used in a first-round RT-PCR of the TCR CDR3. In TCRdb, the multiplex PCR reads were re-called with MiXCR into one record per CDR3 protein. The repertoire holds under 750,000 distinct CDR3 sequences, with around a sixth as singletons. The receptor was isolated from a woman in her forties or fifties with Graves' hyperthyroidism that later progressed to Graves' ophthalmopathy. The sequenced sample consisted of blood. This sequence joins TRBV12-5 and TRBJ2-4; possible D gene TRBD2, 5 bases. CDR3 sequence (DNA): TGTGCTAGTGGTTTCTTCGGGGAAGGCAAAAACATTCAGTACTTC. As protein: CASGFFGEGKNIQYF.